The T cell receptor (beta chain) described here comes from a study of blood T cell repertoires in COVID-19. Study details: In each case, the material was cDNA or gDNA derived from T cells, B-cell-depleted T cells, or PBMCs.

TCRdb's copy holds only in-frame clones and misses some; the assay was immunoSEQ multiplex PCR. The table shows 40,000 to 60,000 clones, with about nine tenths occurring only once. This clone was seen more than once but under ten times. Source material: peripheral blood. This receptor was obtained from a woman aged 80 or over with COVID-19, enrolled during active disease.

CDR3 sequence reads: CASSLVGTGNQAFF. The CDR3 DNA reads TGCGCCAGCAGCTTGGTAGGGACAGGGAATCAAGCTTTCTTT. The gene calls are TRBV5-1 and TRBJ1-1, with 9 bases matching TRBD1. Germline loops: CDR1 SGHRS, CDR2 YFSETQ. This CDR3 is built from 14 residues. The junction had 6 bases not matched to a gene; V was cut back by 0 bases and J by 9 bases.